One and the same sample provided the 20 T cell receptor beta chains below, sequenced in a study of OX40 agonist ivuxolimab in advanced cancers. TCRdb's table, derived via immunoSEQ multiplex PCR, lists solely in-frame clones and lacks some. Seen here are roughly 86,000 clones, 85% to 90% observed once, and the top ten hold nearly 7.5%. Sequenced material: CD4+ or CD8+ T cells sorted from blood, taken in a trial of the OX40 agonist ivuxolimab. Source of these receptors: an adult with an advanced solid tumor such as melanoma, head and neck, liver or kidney cancer.

This chain joins TRBV13 and TRBJ2-1; 7 bases are a match to TRBD2. With 5 bases clipped from V and 3 bases from J, the junction kept 10 bases outside the gene matches. From germline, CDR1 is PRHDT and CDR2 FYEKMQ (reference sequence). This CDR3 comprises 16 residues. CDR3 region: CASSRAYGLDYNEQFF. CDR3 bases: TGTGCCAGCAGCCGCGCATACGGACTAGACTACAATGAGCAGTTCTTC.

This sequence joins TRBV21-1 and TRBJ2-2; the table's D call TRBD1 went unverified against the DNA. TRBV21-1 is tagged as a pseudogene. This CDR3 is built from 18 residues. CDR3 amino acids: CASSKGGARDRDTGELFF. The CDR3 nucleotides are TGTGCCAGCAGCAAAGGGGGCGCTCGGGACAGGGACACCGGGGAGCTGTTTTTT.

The J gene is TRBJ2-5, the V gene TRBV19; D gene ambiguous. The CDR3 length is 11 residues. The V end lost 5 bases, the J end lost 4 bases, and 5 bases lay between the germline ends. Germline V lookup: CDR1 LNHDA, CDR2 SQIVND (reference sequence). This CDR3 reads CASSLSETQYF. DNA of the CDR3: TGTGCCAGTAGTCTTTCAGAGACCCAGTACTTC.

The gene calls are TRBV28 and TRBJ1-1, with a weak D call TRBD1 (5 bases). This CDR3 is 15 amino acids long. The V gene lost 6 bases and the J gene lost 4 bases, with 18 bases spanning the gap. Per germline, CDR1 MDHEN and CDR2 SYDVKM. The chain's CDR3 is CASSPQGVSSTEAFF. The CDR3 DNA sequence: TGTGCCAGCAGCCCGCAGGGAGTCAGTAGCACTGAAGCTTTCTTT.

This clone appeared once. This sequence joins TRBV28 and TRBJ1-5; 12 bases match TRBD1. Trimming removed 5 bases from V and 0 bases from J; junction bases left unmatched: 2. This CDR3 is built from 16 residues. Germline loops: CDR1 MDHEN, CDR2 SYDVKM. CDR3 DNA sequence: TGTGCCAGCAGTCGGGACAGGGGGCTTAGCAATCAGCCCCAGCATTTT. Its translation: CASSRDRGLSNQPQHF.

V gene TRBV11-2 combines with J gene TRBJ1-2; D is unresolved. The V gene lost 5 bases and the J gene lost 4 bases, with 11 bases spanning the gap. CDR1 is SGHAT and CDR2 is FQNNGV in the germline V gene. This CDR3 has 13 amino acids. The CDR3 loop reads CASSGRKSYGYTF. The CDR3 nucleotides are TGTGCCAGCAGCGGCAGGAAGAGCTATGGCTACACCTTC.

Here the CDR3 DNA reads TGTGCCAGCAGGCGTTCAGGGGGGCCCCGGGACGAGCAGTACTTC. Its translation is CASRRSGGPRDEQYF. V and J are TRBV6-5 and TRBJ2-7; D may be TRBD1 (7 bases). This CDR3 has 15 residues. Germline V gene sequence: CDR1 MNHEY, CDR2 SVGAGI. V was shortened by 6 bases and J by 5 bases, with 20 bases between the two germline ends.

This clone was counted once. The CDR3 is CASTRTGGWVYGYTF. In DNA, the CDR3 is TGTGCCAGCACGAGGACAGGGGGCTGGGTCTATGGCTACACCTTC. The rearrangement joins TRBV28 to TRBJ1-2; 11 nucleotides line up with TRBD1. The CDR3 has 15 residues. The V gene's germline CDR1 is MDHEN and CDR2 SYDVKM. After removal of 7 bases from V and 4 bases from J, the junction contained 8 bases not matched to a gene.

The chain recombines TRBV18 with TRBJ2-2; the D gene is possibly TRBD1 (6 bases). Trimming left V 4 bases short and J 6 bases short, with 12 bases between. CDR1 KGHSH and CDR2 LQKENI come from the germline V gene. This CDR3 spans 14 amino acids. DNA of the CDR3: TGTGCCAGCTCACTGCCAGGGGTGGCCGGGGAGCTGTTTTTT. Translating it yields CASSLPGVAGELFF.

The genes are TRBV27 and TRBJ2-7, with 10 bases that match TRBD1. Per the germline V gene, CDR1 is MNHEY and CDR2 is SMNVEV (reference sequence). With V trimmed by 5 bases and J by 7 bases, 5 bases remained unmatched. The CDR3 extends over 13 amino acids. The CDR3 DNA sequence: TGTGCCAGCAGTGCCGGGACAGGGGATGAGCAGTACTTC. Protein product: CASSAGTGDEQYF.

V usage is TRBV7-8 and J usage is TRBJ1-2; D ambiguous. The germline V gene has CDR1 SGHVS and CDR2 FQNEAQ. The CDR3 totals 15 residues. V shed 5 bases and J shed 8 bases, with 21 bases lying between them. CDR3 sequence (DNA): TGTGCCAGCAGCCTACGTCACGGTATGACGGTCGGCTACACCTTC. As protein: CASSLRHGMTVGYTF.

The J gene is TRBJ1-1, the V gene TRBV7-9, with D maybe TRBD1 (6 bases). This CDR3 region has 12 residues. V was trimmed by 5 bases and J by 4 bases, leaving 8 bases between them. Germline lookup yields CDR1 SEHNR and CDR2 FQNEAQ (reference sequence). The CDR3 nucleotides are TGTGCCAGCAGCCCGGACAGCACTGAAGCTTTCTTT. It codes for CASSPDSTEAFF.

The chain is built from TRBV19 and TRBJ2-3, with TRBD2 matching 11 bases. The V gene's germline CDR1 is LNHDA and CDR2 SQIVND (reference sequence). Unmatched junction bases numbered 9, after V lost 5 bases and J lost 5 bases. This CDR3 region has 16 residues. DNA of the CDR3: TGTGCCAGTAGTTTTACTCTAGCGGGAGGAGGAGATACGCAGTATTTT. Translating gives CASSFTLAGGGDTQYF.

The rearrangement links TRBV27 to TRBJ2-3; 8 bases line up with TRBD2. Germline V gene lookup returns CDR1 MNHEY and CDR2 SMNVEV (reference sequence). The CDR3 is 17 residues long. J gave up 2 bases and V 0 bases, and 7 bases lay outside the gene matches. CDR3 nucleotides: TGTGCCAGCAGTTTATCGGTAGCGGGGCTAATCACAGATACGCAGTATTTT. Residues: CASSLSVAGLITDTQYF.

This clone was seen a few times. V gene TRBV5-8 combines with J gene TRBJ1-5; D gene uncertain. Germline V lookup: CDR1 SGHTS, CDR2 YDEGEE. The CDR3 sequence is 13 residues long. V lost 7 bases to trimming and J lost 3 bases, with 11 bases between them. CDR3 bases: TGTGCCAGCCGGAGGGCCATCAATCAGCCCCAGCATTTT. This gives the protein CASRRAINQPQHF.

The CDR3 protein is CAWSVQGAEKLFF. The CDR3, as DNA: TGTGCCTGGAGTGTACAGGGGGCGGAAAAACTGTTTTTT. The chain combines TRBV30 with TRBJ1-4, with 9 bases lining up with TRBD1. Germline values: CDR1 GTSNPN, CDR2 SVGIG (reference sequence). There are 13 residues in the CDR3. The V gene end was trimmed by 0 bases and the J gene end by 8 bases; junction bases not matched to a gene: 1.

The rearrangement joins TRBV15 to TRBJ2-7; TRBD1 agrees at 7 bases. The V and J ends lost 5 bases and 3 bases, in that order; junction bases with no gene match: 10. CDR1 LNHNV and CDR2 YYDKDF come from the germline V gene (reference sequence). This CDR3 region has 15 residues. The CDR3 region is CATSELMTGLYEQYF. In DNA form, the CDR3 reads TGTGCCACCAGCGAACTCATGACAGGGCTCTACGAGCAGTACTTC.

The rearrangement joins TRBV4-1 to TRBJ2-1; no clear D. The V end lost 1 base, the J end lost 5 bases, and 6 bases lay between the germline ends. The germline CDR1 and CDR2 sequences are MGHRA and YSYEKL. The CDR3 is made up of 13 amino acids. The CDR3 coding sequence is TGCGCCAGCAGCCAAGTTTTTAACAATGAGCAGTTCTTC. Its translation is CASSQVFNNEQFF.

This chain connects TRBV7-2 to TRBJ2-1; either TRBD1 or TRBD2 may supply D (5 bases each). CDR3 length equals 15 residues. Germline-derived CDR1 and CDR2 are SGHTA and FQGNSA. Trimming pared 2 bases from V and 4 bases from J, leaving 12 bases between. The CDR3 bases are TGTGCCAGCAGCTTAATTCGGGGCGATTACAATGAGCAGTTCTTC. Its protein product is CASSLIRGDYNEQFF.

The CDR3 region has the DNA TGTGCCAGCAGCTTACCTGCGAACACTGAAGCTTTCTTT. Its protein is CASSLPANTEAFF. This rearrangement joins TRBV7-9 to TRBJ1-1, with D hard to call. CDR1 is SEHNR, CDR2 FQNEAQ, per germline (reference sequence). The CDR3 sequence is 13 residues long. V was trimmed by 2 bases and J by 1 base, leaving 5 bases between them.